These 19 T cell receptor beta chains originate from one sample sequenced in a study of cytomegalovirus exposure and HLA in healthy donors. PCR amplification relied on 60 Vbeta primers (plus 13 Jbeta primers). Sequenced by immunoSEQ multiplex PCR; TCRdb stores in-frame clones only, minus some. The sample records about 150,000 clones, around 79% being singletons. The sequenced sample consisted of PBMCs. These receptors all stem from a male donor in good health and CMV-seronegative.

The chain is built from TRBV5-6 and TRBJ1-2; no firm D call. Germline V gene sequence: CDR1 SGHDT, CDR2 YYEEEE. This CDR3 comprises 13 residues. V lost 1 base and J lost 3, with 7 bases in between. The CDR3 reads CASSLTADYGYTF. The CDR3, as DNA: TGTGCCAGCAGCTTGACAGCCGACTATGGCTACACCTTC.

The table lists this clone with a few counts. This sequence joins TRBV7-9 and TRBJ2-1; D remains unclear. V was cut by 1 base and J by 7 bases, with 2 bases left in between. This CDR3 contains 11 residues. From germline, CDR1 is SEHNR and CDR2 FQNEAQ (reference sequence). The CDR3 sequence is CASSLVNEQFF. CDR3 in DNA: TGTGCCAGCAGCTTAGTAAATGAGCAGTTCTTC.

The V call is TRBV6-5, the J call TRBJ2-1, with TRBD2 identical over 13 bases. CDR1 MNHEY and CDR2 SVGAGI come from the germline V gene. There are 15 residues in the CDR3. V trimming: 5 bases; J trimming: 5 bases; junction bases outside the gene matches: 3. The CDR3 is CASSHGLAGDNEQFF. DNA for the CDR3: TGTGCCAGCAGTCACGGACTAGCGGGGGACAATGAGCAGTTCTTC.

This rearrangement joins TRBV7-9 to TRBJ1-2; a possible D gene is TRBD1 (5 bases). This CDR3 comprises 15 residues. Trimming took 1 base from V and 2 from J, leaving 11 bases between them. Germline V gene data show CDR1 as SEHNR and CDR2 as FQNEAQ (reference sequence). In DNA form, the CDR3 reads TGTGCCAGCAGCTTAGAGGTGGACACCAACTATGGCTACACCTTC. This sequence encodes CASSLEVDTNYGYTF.

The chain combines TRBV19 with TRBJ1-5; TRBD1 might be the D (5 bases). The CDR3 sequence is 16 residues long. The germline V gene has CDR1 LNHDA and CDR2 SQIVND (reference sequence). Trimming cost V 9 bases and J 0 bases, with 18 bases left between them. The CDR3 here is CASTPQGRYSNQPQHF. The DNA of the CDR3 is TGTGCCAGCACCCCCCAGGGTCGATATAGCAATCAGCCCCAGCATTTT.

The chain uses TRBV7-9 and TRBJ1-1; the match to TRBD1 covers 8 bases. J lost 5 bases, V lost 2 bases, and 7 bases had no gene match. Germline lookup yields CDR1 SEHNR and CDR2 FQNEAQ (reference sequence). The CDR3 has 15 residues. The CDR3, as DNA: TGTGCCAGCAGCTTATTGACAGGGGAGTGGACTGAAGCTTTCTTT. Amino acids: CASSLLTGEWTEAFF.

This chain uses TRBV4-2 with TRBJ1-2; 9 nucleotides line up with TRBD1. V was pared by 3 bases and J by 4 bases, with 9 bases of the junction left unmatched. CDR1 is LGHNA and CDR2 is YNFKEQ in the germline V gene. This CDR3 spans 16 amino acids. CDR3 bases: TGTGCCAGCAGCCAGCTCGGGACAGGGTCAGGCTATGGCTACACCTTC. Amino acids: CASSQLGTGSGYGYTF.

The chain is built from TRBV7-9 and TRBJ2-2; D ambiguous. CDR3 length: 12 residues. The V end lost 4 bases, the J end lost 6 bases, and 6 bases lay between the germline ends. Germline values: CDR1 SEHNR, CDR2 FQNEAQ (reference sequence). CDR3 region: CASSYTPGELFF. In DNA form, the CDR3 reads TGTGCCAGCAGCTATACACCCGGGGAGCTGTTTTTT. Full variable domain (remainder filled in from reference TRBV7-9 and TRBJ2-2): DTGVSQNPRHKITKRGQNVTFRCDPISEHNRLYWYRQTLGQGPEFLTYFQNEAQLEKSRLLSDRFSAERPKGSFSTLEIQRTEQGDSAMYLCASSYTPGELFFGEGSRLTVL.

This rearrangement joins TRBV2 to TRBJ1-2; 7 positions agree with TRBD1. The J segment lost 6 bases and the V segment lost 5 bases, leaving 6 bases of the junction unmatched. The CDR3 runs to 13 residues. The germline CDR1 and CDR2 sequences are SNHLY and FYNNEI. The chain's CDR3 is CASSLQGNDGYTF. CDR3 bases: TGTGCCAGCAGTTTACAGGGGAACGATGGCTACACCTTC.

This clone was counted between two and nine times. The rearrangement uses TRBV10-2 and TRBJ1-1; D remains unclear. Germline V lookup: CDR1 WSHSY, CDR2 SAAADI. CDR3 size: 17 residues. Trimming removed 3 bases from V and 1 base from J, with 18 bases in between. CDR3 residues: CASSEGVGGMGNTEAFF. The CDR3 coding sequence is TGCGCCAGCAGTGAAGGTGTGGGAGGGATGGGGAACACTGAAGCTTTCTTT.

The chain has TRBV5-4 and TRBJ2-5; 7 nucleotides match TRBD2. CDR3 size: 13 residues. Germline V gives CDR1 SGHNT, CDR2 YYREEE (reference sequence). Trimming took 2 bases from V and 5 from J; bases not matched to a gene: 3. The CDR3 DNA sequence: TGTGCCAGCAGCTTTACTAGCGTGGAGACCCAGTACTTC. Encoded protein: CASSFTSVETQYF.

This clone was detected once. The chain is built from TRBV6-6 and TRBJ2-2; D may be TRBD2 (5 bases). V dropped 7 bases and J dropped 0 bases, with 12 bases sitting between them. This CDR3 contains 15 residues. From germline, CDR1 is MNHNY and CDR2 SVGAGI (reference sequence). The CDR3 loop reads CASKARGTNTGELFF. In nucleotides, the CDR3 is TGTGCCAGCAAGGCGAGAGGGACGAACACCGGGGAGCTGTTTTTT.

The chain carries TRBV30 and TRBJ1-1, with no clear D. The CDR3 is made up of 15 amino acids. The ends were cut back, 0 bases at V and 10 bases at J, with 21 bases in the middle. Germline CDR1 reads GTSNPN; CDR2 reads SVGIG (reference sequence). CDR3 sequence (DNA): TGTGCCTGGAGTGTAGGTTTTGGTCTTCAGGAGGTAGCTTTCTTT. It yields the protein CAWSVGFGLQEVAFF.

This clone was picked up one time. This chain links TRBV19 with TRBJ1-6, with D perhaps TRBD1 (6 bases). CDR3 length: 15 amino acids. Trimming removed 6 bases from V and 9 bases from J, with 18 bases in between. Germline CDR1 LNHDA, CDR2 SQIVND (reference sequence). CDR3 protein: CASSGLGARSSPLHF. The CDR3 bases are TGTGCCAGTAGCGGGTTGGGGGCGCGTAGTTCACCCCTCCACTTT.

The DNA of the CDR3 is TGTGCCACCAGCAGAGACCCTTCTAGCGGGAGCTCCTACAATGAGCAGTTCTTC. It yields the protein CATSRDPSSGSSYNEQFF. This rearrangement joins TRBV15 to TRBJ2-1; 10 nucleotides match TRBD2. Trimming cost V 0 bases and J 0 bases; bases outside gene matches: 5. The CDR3 runs 18 residues. CDR1 is LNHNV and CDR2 is YYDKDF in the germline V gene (reference sequence).

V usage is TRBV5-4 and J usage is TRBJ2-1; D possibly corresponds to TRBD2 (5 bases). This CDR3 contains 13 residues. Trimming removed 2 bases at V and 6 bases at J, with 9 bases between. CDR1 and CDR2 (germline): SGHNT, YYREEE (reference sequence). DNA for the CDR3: TGTGCCAGCAGCTTTCCGGCGGGCAATGAGCAGTTCTTC. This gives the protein CASSFPAGNEQFF.

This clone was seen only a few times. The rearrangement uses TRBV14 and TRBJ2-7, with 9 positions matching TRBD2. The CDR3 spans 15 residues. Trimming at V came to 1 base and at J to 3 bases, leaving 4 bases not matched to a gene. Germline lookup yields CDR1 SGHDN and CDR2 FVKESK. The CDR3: CASSQGASGNYEQYF. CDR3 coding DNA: TGTGCCAGCAGCCAAGGGGCTAGCGGGAACTACGAGCAGTACTTC.

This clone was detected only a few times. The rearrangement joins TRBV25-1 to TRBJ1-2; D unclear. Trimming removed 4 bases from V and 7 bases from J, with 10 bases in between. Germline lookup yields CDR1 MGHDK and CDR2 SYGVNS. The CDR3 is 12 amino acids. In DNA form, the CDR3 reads TGTGCCAGCAGTGCCCGGGAGGGTGGCTACACCTTC. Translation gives CASSAREGGYTF.

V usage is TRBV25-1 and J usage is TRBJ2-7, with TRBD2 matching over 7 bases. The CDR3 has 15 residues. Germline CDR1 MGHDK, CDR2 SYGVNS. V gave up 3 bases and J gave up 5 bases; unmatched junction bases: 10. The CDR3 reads CASSDLSGIRHEQYF. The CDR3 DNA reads TGTGCCAGCAGTGACTTGAGCGGGATTCGCCACGAGCAGTACTTC.